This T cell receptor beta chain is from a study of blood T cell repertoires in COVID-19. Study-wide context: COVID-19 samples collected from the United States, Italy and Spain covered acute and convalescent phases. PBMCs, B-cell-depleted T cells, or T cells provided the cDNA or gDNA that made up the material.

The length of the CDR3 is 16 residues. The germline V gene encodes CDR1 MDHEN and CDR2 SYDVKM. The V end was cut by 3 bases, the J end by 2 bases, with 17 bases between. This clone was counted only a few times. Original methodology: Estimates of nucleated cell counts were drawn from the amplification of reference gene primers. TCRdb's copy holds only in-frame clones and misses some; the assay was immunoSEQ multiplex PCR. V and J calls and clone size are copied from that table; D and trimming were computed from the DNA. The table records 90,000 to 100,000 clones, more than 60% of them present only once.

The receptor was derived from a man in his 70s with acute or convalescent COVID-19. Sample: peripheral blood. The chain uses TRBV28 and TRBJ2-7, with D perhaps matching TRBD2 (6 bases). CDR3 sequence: CASSFPPRRGTYEQYF. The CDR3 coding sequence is TGTGCCAGCAGTTTTCCACCGAGGCGGGGAACCTACGAGCAGTACTTC.